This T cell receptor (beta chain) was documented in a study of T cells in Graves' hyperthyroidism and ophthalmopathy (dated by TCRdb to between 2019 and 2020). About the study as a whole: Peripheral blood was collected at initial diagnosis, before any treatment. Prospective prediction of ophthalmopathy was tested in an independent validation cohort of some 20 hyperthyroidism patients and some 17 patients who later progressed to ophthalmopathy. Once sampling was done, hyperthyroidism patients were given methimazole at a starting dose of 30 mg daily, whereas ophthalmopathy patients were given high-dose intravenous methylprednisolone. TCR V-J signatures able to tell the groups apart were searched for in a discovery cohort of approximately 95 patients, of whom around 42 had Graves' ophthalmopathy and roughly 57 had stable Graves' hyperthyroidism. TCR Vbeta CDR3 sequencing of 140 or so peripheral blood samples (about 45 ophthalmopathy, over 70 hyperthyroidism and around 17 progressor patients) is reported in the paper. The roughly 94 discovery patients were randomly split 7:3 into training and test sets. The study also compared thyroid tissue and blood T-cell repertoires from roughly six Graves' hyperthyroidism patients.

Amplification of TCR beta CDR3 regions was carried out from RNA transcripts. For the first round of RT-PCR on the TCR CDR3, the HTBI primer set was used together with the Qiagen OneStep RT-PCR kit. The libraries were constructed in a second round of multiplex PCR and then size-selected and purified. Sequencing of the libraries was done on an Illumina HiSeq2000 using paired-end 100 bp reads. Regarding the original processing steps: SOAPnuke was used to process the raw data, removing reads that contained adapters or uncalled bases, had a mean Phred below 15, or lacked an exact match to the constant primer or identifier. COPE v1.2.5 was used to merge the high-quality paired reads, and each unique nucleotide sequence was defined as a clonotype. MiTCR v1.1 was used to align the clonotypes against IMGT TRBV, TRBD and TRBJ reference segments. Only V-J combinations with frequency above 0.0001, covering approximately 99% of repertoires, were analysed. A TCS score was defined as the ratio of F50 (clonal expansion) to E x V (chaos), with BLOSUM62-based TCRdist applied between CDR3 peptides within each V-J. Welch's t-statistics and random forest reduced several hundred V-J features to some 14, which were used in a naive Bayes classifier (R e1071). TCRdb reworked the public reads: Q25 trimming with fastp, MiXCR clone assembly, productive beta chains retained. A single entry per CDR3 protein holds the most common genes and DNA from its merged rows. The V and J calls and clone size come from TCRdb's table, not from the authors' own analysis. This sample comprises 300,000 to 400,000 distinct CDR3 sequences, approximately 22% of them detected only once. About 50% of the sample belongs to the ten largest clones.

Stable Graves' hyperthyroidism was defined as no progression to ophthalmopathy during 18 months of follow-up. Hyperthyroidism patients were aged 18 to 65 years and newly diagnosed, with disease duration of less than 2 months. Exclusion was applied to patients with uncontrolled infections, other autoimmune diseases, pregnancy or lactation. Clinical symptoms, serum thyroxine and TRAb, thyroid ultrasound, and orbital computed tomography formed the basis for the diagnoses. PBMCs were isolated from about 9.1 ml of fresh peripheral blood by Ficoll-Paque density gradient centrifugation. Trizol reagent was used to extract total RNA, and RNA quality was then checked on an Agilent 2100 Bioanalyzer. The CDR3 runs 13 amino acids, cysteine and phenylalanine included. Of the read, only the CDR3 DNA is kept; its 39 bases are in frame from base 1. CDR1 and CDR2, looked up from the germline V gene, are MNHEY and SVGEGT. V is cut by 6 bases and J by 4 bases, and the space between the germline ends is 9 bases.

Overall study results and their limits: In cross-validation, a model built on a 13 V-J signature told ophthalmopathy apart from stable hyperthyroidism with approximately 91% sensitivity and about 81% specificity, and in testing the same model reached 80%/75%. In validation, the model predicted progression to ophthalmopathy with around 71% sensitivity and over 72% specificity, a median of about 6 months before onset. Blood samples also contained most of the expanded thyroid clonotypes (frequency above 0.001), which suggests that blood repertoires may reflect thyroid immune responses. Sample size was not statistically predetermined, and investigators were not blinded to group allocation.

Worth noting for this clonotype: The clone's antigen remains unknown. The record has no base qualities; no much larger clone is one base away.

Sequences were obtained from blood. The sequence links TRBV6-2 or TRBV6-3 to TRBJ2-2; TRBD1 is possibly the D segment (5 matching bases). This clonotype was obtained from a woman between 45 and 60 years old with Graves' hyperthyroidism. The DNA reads TGTGCCAGCAGGTTAACAGGCACCGGGGAGCTGTTTTTT. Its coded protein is CASRLTGTGELFF.